This TCR beta chain was found in a study of T-cell memory formation after mild COVID-19. Study-wide results and limits: Among contracting clones, CD4+ were mainly CM/EM and CD8+ enriched in EMRA.

Researchers used 5'RACE with constant-segment primers to make TCR alpha and TCR beta cDNA libraries that carry sample barcodes and UMIs. TCRdb ran MiXCR on the 5' RACE reads and lists one entry per CDR3 protein. The sample carries around 510,000 distinct CDR3 sequences, 20% to 25% recorded once. Points on this clonotype: Its specificity is not known.

This TCR was recovered from an adult woman who had mild COVID-19 (a few samples of this study predate the infection). Cell type and time point are not known. The sample taken for sequencing was PBMCs or a T cell subset sorted from them (not recorded which).

DNA of the CDR3: TGTGCCAGCAGTTACTCAGGACCGTGGACCGGGGAGCTGTTTTTT. Translation gives CASSYSGPWTGELFF. The V call is TRBV6-2 or TRBV6-3, the J call TRBJ2-2, with D hard to call. The length of the CDR3 is 15 residues. V was clipped by 0 bases and J by 5 bases, with 10 bases between them. Germline CDR1 and CDR2: MNHEY and SVGEGT.